This T cell receptor (beta chain) emerged from a study of blood T cell repertoires in COVID-19. Across the study: The samples span acute and convalescent COVID-19 from the United States, Italy and Spain.

V was pared by 0 bases and J by 6 bases, with 1 base of the junction left unmatched. The CDR3 has 14 residues. In germline, CDR1 is SGHRS, CDR2 YFSETQ. Produced via immunoSEQ multiplex PCR; TCRdb's table is partial and in-frame only. Of fewer than 70,000 clones in the sample, 75% to 90% were seen once. The genes are TRBV5-1 and TRBJ2-2, with 8 nucleotides matching TRBD2. The sequencing input was peripheral blood. The source is a man aged 45-65 years with acute or convalescent COVID-19. CDR3 protein: CASSLAREAGELFF. Written as DNA, the CDR3 is TGCGCCAGCAGCTTGGCGCGGGAGGCCGGGGAGCTGTTTTTT.